This TCR beta chain was recovered during a study of T cell changes during pregnancy in multiple sclerosis. This clone was detected once. CDR3 length: 15 residues. V was cut by 2 bases and J by 8 bases, with 15 bases left in between. Germline CDR1 and CDR2: MGHDK and SYGVNS. Produced via immunoSEQ multiplex PCR; TCRdb's table is partial and in-frame only. The sample has around 78,000 clones, about nine tenths seen once. The chain carries TRBV25-1 and TRBJ1-4; perhaps TRBD1 as D (6 bases). This TCR came from a female donor in good health, enrolled as a control in a pregnancy study. This specimen consisted of peripheral blood, obtained in the third trimester of pregnancy. The CDR3 is CASSETNRAGEKLFF. The CDR3 coding sequence is TGTGCCAGCAGTGAAACTAACAGGGCTGGGGAAAAACTGTTTTTT.